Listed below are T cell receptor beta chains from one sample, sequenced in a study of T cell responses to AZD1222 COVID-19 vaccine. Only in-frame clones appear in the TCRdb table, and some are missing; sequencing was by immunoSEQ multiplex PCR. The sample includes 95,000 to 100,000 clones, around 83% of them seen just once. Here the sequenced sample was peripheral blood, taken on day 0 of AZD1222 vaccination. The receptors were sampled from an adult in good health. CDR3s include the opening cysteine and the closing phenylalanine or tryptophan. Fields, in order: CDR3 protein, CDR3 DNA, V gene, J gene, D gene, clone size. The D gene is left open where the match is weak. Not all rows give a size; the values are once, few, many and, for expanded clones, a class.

CDR3aa: CASSHGGREETQYF
CDR3nt: TGTGCCAGCAGCCATGGGGGCAGGGAAGAGACCCAGTACTTC
v_gene: TRBV7-3
j_gene: TRBJ2-5
d_gene: .
abundance: .

CDR3aa: CASSLGVSGDTEAFF
CDR3nt: TGTGCCAGCAGCTTAGGAGTCTCGGGGGACACTGAAGCTTTCTTT
v_gene: TRBV7-9
j_gene: TRBJ1-1
d_gene: .
abundance: .

CDR3aa: CASSFSPGGIAYEQYF
CDR3nt: TGTGCCAGCAGCTTCAGCCCGGGGGGCATTGCCTACGAGCAGTACTTC
v_gene: TRBV11-2
j_gene: TRBJ2-7
d_gene: .
abundance: .

CDR3aa: CASSPVGAGEPQHF
CDR3nt: TGTGCCAGCAGCCCAGTTGGAGCTGGGGAGCCCCAGCATTTT
v_gene: TRBV11-2
j_gene: TRBJ1-5
d_gene: .
abundance: .

CDR3aa: CASSVPSGSYEQYF
CDR3nt: TGTGCCAGCAGTGTTCCAAGCGGATCCTACGAGCAGTACTTC
v_gene: TRBV2
j_gene: TRBJ2-7
d_gene: .
abundance: .

CDR3aa: CASSPLGQAAYNEQFF
CDR3nt: TGTGCCAGCAGTCCCTTAGGTCAGGCGGCGTACAATGAGCAGTTCTTC
v_gene: TRBV28
j_gene: TRBJ2-1
d_gene: .
abundance: .

CDR3aa: CASRLRTSGSSTDTQYF
CDR3nt: TGTGCCAGTCGCTTAAGGACTAGCGGGAGTTCCACAGATACGCAGTATTTT
v_gene: TRBV28
j_gene: TRBJ2-3
d_gene: TRBD2
abundance: .

CDR3aa: CASSLGTRGNTEAFF
CDR3nt: TGCGCCAGCAGCCTGGGGACCCGAGGTAACACTGAAGCTTTCTTT
v_gene: TRBV5-1
j_gene: TRBJ1-1
d_gene: .
abundance: .

CDR3aa: CASSGGLASGLLETQYF
CDR3nt: TGTGCCAGCAGCGGAGGCCTCGCTAGCGGGTTGTTGGAGACCCAGTACTTC
v_gene: TRBV9
j_gene: TRBJ2-5
d_gene: TRBD2
abundance: .

CDR3aa: CASSIGGSAASGNTIYF
CDR3nt: TGTGCCAGTAGTATTGGTGGGTCTGCCGCCTCTGGAAACACCATATATTTT
v_gene: TRBV19
j_gene: TRBJ1-3
d_gene: .
abundance: .

CDR3aa: CASRDTGGNTIYF
CDR3nt: TGTGCCAGCAGAGATACAGGGGGAAACACCATATATTTT
v_gene: TRBV6-5
j_gene: TRBJ1-3
d_gene: .
abundance: .

CDR3aa: CASSLRSEILEGYTF
CDR3nt: TGTGCCAGCAGCTTGAGGTCCGAGATTTTGGAAGGCTACACCTTC
v_gene: TRBV7-9
j_gene: TRBJ1-2
d_gene: .
abundance: .

CDR3aa: CATKRGGETQYF
CDR3nt: TGTGCCACCAAGAGGGGGGGGGAGACCCAGTACTTC
v_gene: TRBV12-3/TRBV12-4
j_gene: TRBJ2-5
d_gene: .
abundance: .

CDR3aa: CASSRDRVNQPQHF
CDR3nt: TGTGCCAGTAGTAGAGACAGGGTCAATCAGCCCCAGCATTTT
v_gene: TRBV19
j_gene: TRBJ1-5
d_gene: TRBD1
abundance: .

CDR3aa: CASSQGPSGNTIYF
CDR3nt: TGTGCCAGCAGCCAAGGGCCCTCTGGAAACACCATATATTTT
v_gene: TRBV3-1/TRBV3-2
j_gene: TRBJ1-3
d_gene: .
abundance: .

CDR3aa: CASSGGGEKLFF
CDR3nt: TGTGCCAGCAGCGGAGGTGGTGAAAAACTGTTTTTT
v_gene: TRBV7-6
j_gene: TRBJ1-4
d_gene: .
abundance: .

CDR3aa: CAISESPGLAGGNTGELFF
CDR3nt: TGTGCCATCAGTGAGTCTCCGGGACTAGCGGGAGGAAACACCGGGGAGCTGTTTTTT
v_gene: TRBV10-3
j_gene: TRBJ2-2
d_gene: TRBD2
abundance: .

CDR3aa: CASSFGGRDTIYF
CDR3nt: TGTGCCAGCAGCTTTGGTGGTAGGGACACCATATATTTT
v_gene: TRBV5-4
j_gene: TRBJ1-3
d_gene: .
abundance: .

CDR3aa: CASSLIGVQPQHF
CDR3nt: TGTGCCAGCTCCCTTATCGGGGTTCAGCCCCAGCATTTT
v_gene: TRBV18
j_gene: TRBJ1-5
d_gene: .
abundance: .

CDR3aa: CASTPSPGAAPAKNIQYF
CDR3nt: TGTGCCAGCACCCCTTCGCCGGGGGCAGCGCCAGCCAAAAACATTCAGTACTTC
v_gene: TRBV28
j_gene: TRBJ2-4
d_gene: .
abundance: .

CDR3aa: CASGSPNVARQDQPQHF
CDR3nt: TGTGCTAGTGGCTCCCCCAACGTTGCACGGCAGGATCAGCCCCAGCATTTT
v_gene: TRBV12-5
j_gene: TRBJ1-5
d_gene: .
abundance: .

CDR3aa: CASSPPLRDYGNEQFF
CDR3nt: TGTGCCAGCAGCCCTCCGCTCCGGGACTACGGCAATGAGCAGTTCTTC
v_gene: TRBV3-1/TRBV3-2
j_gene: TRBJ2-1
d_gene: TRBD2
abundance: .

CDR3aa: CATRGGNTEAFF
CDR3nt: TGTGCCACCAGAGGGGGCAACACTGAAGCTTTCTTT
v_gene: TRBV6-5
j_gene: TRBJ1-1
d_gene: TRBD1
abundance: .

CDR3aa: CASSSIQGPRDTEAFF
CDR3nt: TGTGCCAGCAGCTCAATACAGGGCCCGAGGGACACTGAAGCTTTCTTT
v_gene: TRBV11-2
j_gene: TRBJ1-1
d_gene: .
abundance: .

CDR3aa: CASSFSLAGGYEQYF
CDR3nt: TGTGCCAGCAGTTTCAGTCTAGCGGGAGGCTACGAGCAGTACTTC
v_gene: TRBV27
j_gene: TRBJ2-7
d_gene: TRBD2
abundance: .

CDR3aa: CASMRGTGLHEQYF
CDR3nt: TGTGCCTCGATGAGAGGGACAGGGCTCCACGAGCAGTACTTC
v_gene: TRBV27
j_gene: TRBJ2-7
d_gene: TRBD1
abundance: .

CDR3aa: CASSVSGGAEQYF
CDR3nt: TGTGCCAGCAGCGTAAGTGGAGGGGCCGAGCAGTACTTC
v_gene: TRBV9
j_gene: TRBJ2-7
d_gene: .
abundance: once

CDR3aa: CASSLERGNRGYTF
CDR3nt: TGTGCCAGCAGCTTAGAAAGGGGGAACCGTGGCTACACCTTC
v_gene: TRBV7-2
j_gene: TRBJ1-2
d_gene: .
abundance: many

CDR3aa: CASSLEDRVRFF
CDR3nt: TGTGCCAGCAGCTTGGAAGACAGGGTAAGGTTCTTC
v_gene: TRBV11-2
j_gene: TRBJ2-1
d_gene: TRBD1
abundance: once

CDR3aa: CASSRIQETQYF
CDR3nt: TGTGCCAGCAGCCGGATCCAAGAGACCCAGTACTTC
v_gene: TRBV9
j_gene: TRBJ2-5
d_gene: .
abundance: once

CDR3aa: CASSSSYGSGTEAFF
CDR3nt: TGTGCCAGCAGCTCCTCATATGGGAGCGGCACTGAAGCTTTCTTT
v_gene: TRBV7-2
j_gene: TRBJ1-1
d_gene: .
abundance: .

CDR3aa: CSVGGGLDQPQHF
CDR3nt: TGCAGCGTTGGGGGAGGGTTGGATCAGCCCCAGCATTTT
v_gene: TRBV29-1
j_gene: TRBJ1-5
d_gene: .
abundance: .

CDR3aa: CASSSRDRGGSQPQHF
CDR3nt: TGTGCCAGCAGCAGTAGGGACAGGGGGGGGAGTCAGCCCCAGCATTTT
v_gene: TRBV21-1
j_gene: TRBJ1-5
d_gene: .
abundance: .

CDR3aa: CASSSIRRIRQDSSYNEQFF
CDR3nt: TGTGCCAGCAGTTCCATCCGTAGGATTCGTCAAGACAGCTCCTACAATGAGCAGTTCTTC
v_gene: TRBV28
j_gene: TRBJ2-1
d_gene: .
abundance: .

CDR3aa: CAISASTDTQYF
CDR3nt: TGTGCCATCAGTGCCAGCACAGATACGCAGTATTTT
v_gene: TRBV10-3
j_gene: TRBJ2-3
d_gene: .
abundance: .

CDR3aa: CASSSNRGINTIYF
CDR3nt: TGTGCCAGCAGCTCCAACAGGGGGATAAACACCATATATTTT
v_gene: TRBV7-9
j_gene: TRBJ1-3
d_gene: TRBD1
abundance: .

CDR3aa: CASSLTSGRAGVYEQYF
CDR3nt: TGTGCCAGCAGCCTAACTAGCGGGAGGGCCGGTGTCTACGAGCAGTACTTC
v_gene: TRBV11-2
j_gene: TRBJ2-7
d_gene: TRBD2
abundance: .

CDR3aa: CASSQQFVLAGAGWAYNEQFF
CDR3nt: TGCGCCAGCAGCCAACAATTCGTACTAGCGGGAGCCGGGTGGGCCTACAATGAGCAGTTCTTC
v_gene: TRBV4-3
j_gene: TRBJ2-1
d_gene: TRBD2
abundance: .

CDR3aa: CASSLSPGDSLNYGYTF
CDR3nt: TGTGCCAGCAGTTTATCCCCTGGGGACAGCCTTAACTATGGCTACACCTTC
v_gene: TRBV27
j_gene: TRBJ1-2
d_gene: TRBD1
abundance: .

CDR3aa: CASSQEGRGVVSGNTIYF
CDR3nt: TGCGCCAGCAGCCAAGAGGGTAGGGGGGTCGTCTCTGGAAACACCATATATTTT
v_gene: TRBV4-1
j_gene: TRBJ1-3
d_gene: .
abundance: .

CDR3aa: CASRSSGTTGELFF
CDR3nt: TGTGCCAGCAGGTCTAGCGGAACCACCGGGGAGCTGTTTTTT
v_gene: TRBV13
j_gene: TRBJ2-2
d_gene: TRBD2
abundance: few

CDR3aa: CASSLSPANYGYTF
CDR3nt: TGTGCCAGCAGTTTATCTCCAGCTAACTATGGCTACACCTTC
v_gene: TRBV27
j_gene: TRBJ1-2
d_gene: .
abundance: .